This passage covers 24 T cell receptor beta chains from one sample sequenced in a study of cytotoxic CD8 clonotypes in ibrutinib-treated CLL. Profiling relied on immunoSEQ multiplex PCR, and the TCRdb table lists in-frame clones only, not all of them. The repertoire consists of 30,000 or so clones, with approximately 57% occurring once and the leading ten covering over 4.5%. The sample in question was PBMCs, obtained before ibrutinib treatment. The source is a human donor with chronic lymphocytic leukemia.

The chain joins TRBV15 to TRBJ2-3; D gene uncertain. The CDR3 has 13 amino acids. Germline V gives CDR1 LNHNV, CDR2 YYDKDF (reference sequence). The germline V and J ends were trimmed by 0 bases and 7 bases, with 8 bases remaining between them. CDR3 sequence reads: CATSRDRVNTQYF. The CDR3 DNA reads TGTGCCACCAGCAGAGATCGCGTGAATACGCAGTATTTT.

The rearrangement joins TRBV19 to TRBJ1-2, with D possibly matching TRBD1 (6 bases). Trimming took 0 bases from V and 4 from J, leaving 12 bases between them. CDR1 is LNHDA, CDR2 SQIVND, per germline (reference sequence). The CDR3 contains 15 residues. CDR3 in amino acids: CASSIDGRGIYGYTF. The CDR3 DNA reads TGTGCCAGTAGTATAGATGGCAGGGGCATCTATGGCTACACCTTC.

By proportion, this clone is medium-sized (0.01 to 0.1%). This sequence joins TRBV6-1 and TRBJ1-4; D possibly corresponds to TRBD1 (6 bases). Germline CDR1 and CDR2: MNHNS and SASEGT. The V and J ends lost 3 bases and 2 bases respectively, with 10 bases between them. The CDR3 totals 15 residues. CDR3 protein: CASSDLGGTNEKLFF. The CDR3 nucleotides are TGTGCCAGCAGTGACCTAGGGGGGACTAATGAAAAACTGTTTTTT.

The chain recombines TRBV10-3 with TRBJ2-2; no reliable D call. Germline CDR1 reads ENHRY; CDR2 reads SYGVKD. The CDR3 contains 14 residues. V lost 3 bases and J 2 bases, leaving 7 bases between the germline ends. The CDR3 nucleotides are TGTGCCATCAGTGATGGAATCAACACCGGGGAGCTGTTTTTT. Amino acid sequence: CAISDGINTGELFF.

This clone was picked up one time. The chain employs TRBV6-1 and TRBJ2-3; 8 bases map to TRBD2. The CDR3 contains 14 residues. Germline V gene lookup returns CDR1 MNHNS and CDR2 SASEGT. V dropped 4 bases and J dropped 6; count of bases not matched to a gene: 6. The CDR3 reads CASSAGGPSDTQYF. CDR3 sequence (DNA): TGTGCCAGCAGTGCGGGGGGGCCGTCTGATACGCAGTATTTT.

This chain joins TRBV4-1 and TRBJ2-3, with 15 bases matching TRBD2. Germline V gene lookup returns CDR1 MGHRA and CDR2 YSYEKL. J lost 3 bases, V lost 0 bases, and 1 base had no gene match. CDR3 length equals 17 residues. The CDR3 loop is CASSQEGLAGGTDTQYF. The CDR3 DNA is TGCGCCAGCAGCCAAGAGGGACTAGCGGGGGGAACAGATACGCAGTATTTT.

This clone was observed a few times. The gene calls are TRBV28 and TRBJ2-1, with D possibly matching TRBD1 (5 bases). This CDR3 is built from 12 residues. The V gene's germline CDR1 is MDHEN and CDR2 SYDVKM. Deletions cut 2 bases from V and 13 bases from J, with 12 bases between. CDR3 sequence: CASSLTTTEQFF. In DNA form, the CDR3 reads TGTGCCAGCAGTTTAACCACGACAGAACAGTTCTTC.

This clone was recorded only once. This chain connects TRBV7-3 to TRBJ2-1; 9 nucleotides align to TRBD2. This CDR3 is built from 19 residues. V gave up 2 bases and J gave up 4 bases; unmatched junction bases: 15. The germline V gene has CDR1 SGHTA and CDR2 FQGTGA. As DNA, the CDR3 is TGTGCCAGCAGCTTACGGGCGGGAGGGCCACCGGGGGGATACAATGAGCAGTTCTTC. This codes for CASSLRAGGPPGGYNEQFF. The whole variable domain, filled in from reference TRBV7-3 and TRBJ2-1, reads GAGVSQTPSNKVTEKGKYVELRCDPISGHTALYWYRQSLGQGPEFLIYFQGTGAADDSGLPNDRFFAVRPEGSVSTLKIQRTERGDSAVYLCASSLRAGGPPGGYNEQFFGPGTRLTVL.

The chain uses TRBV6-1 and TRBJ2-7, with 9 bases matching TRBD2. Per germline, CDR1 MNHNS and CDR2 SASEGT. With 3 bases clipped from V and 4 bases from J, the junction kept 7 bases outside the gene matches. This CDR3 spans 15 amino acids. CDR3 amino acids: CASSEAALAGYEQYF. CDR3 nucleotides: TGTGCCAGCAGTGAGGCGGCGCTAGCGGGGTACGAGCAGTACTTC.

This sequence joins TRBV6-5 and TRBJ2-3, with TRBD2 matching over 9 bases. The CDR3 is 15 amino acids. Germline V gene data show CDR1 as MNHEY and CDR2 as SVGAGI. V dropped 6 bases and J dropped 2; count of bases not matched to a gene: 6. CDR3 coding DNA: TGTGCCAGCAGCCTGACTAGCGGAGACACAGATACGCAGTATTTT. Translation: CASSLTSGDTDTQYF.

The V call is TRBV5-1, the J call TRBJ1-4; 7 bases are a match to TRBD1. With V trimmed by 0 bases and J by 8 bases, 13 bases remained unmatched. There are 17 residues in the CDR3. Germline CDR1 and CDR2: SGHRS and YFSETQ. The CDR3 bases are TGCGCCAGCAGCTTGGTTCCTACGGGACAGATTTTAGAAAAACTGTTTTTT. This sequence encodes CASSLVPTGQILEKLFF.

This clone has just one count. The rearrangement joins TRBV7-8 to TRBJ2-1; possibly TRBD1 or TRBD2 for D (6 bases each). Trimming left V 3 bases short and J 2 bases short, with 11 bases between. The CDR3 loop spans 15 amino acids. The germline gives CDR1 SGHVS, CDR2 FQNEAQ. The CDR3 is CASSLEGEAYNEQFF. CDR3 coding DNA: TGTGCCAGCAGCTTGGAGGGGGAGGCCTACAATGAGCAGTTCTTC.

This sequence joins TRBV10-2 and TRBJ2-2, with D possibly TRBD2 on 5 matching bases. Trimming pared 7 bases from V and 3 bases from J, leaving 24 bases between. CDR3 length: 18 residues. Germline values: CDR1 WSHSY, CDR2 SAAADI. CDR3 sequence reads: CASKREAGVMRDTGELFF. The DNA for the CDR3 is TGCGCCAGCAAACGCGAGGCCGGGGTTATGAGGGACACCGGGGAGCTGTTTTTT.

This clone was counted between two and nine times. The chain has TRBV27 and TRBJ2-3; maybe TRBD2 (7 bases). The CDR3 is made up of 15 amino acids. CDR1 is MNHEY and CDR2 is SMNVEV in the germline V gene (reference sequence). Trimming pared 6 bases from V and 6 bases from J, leaving 19 bases between. The CDR3 loop reads CASSYSGPQGDTQYF. In DNA form, the CDR3 reads TGTGCCAGCAGCTATAGCGGGCCCCAGGGGGATACGCAGTATTTT.

This chain uses TRBV10-1 with TRBJ2-2, with D tentatively TRBD2 (5 bases). The ends were cut back, 7 bases at V and 6 bases at J, with 12 bases in the middle. The CDR3 consists of 13 residues. The V gene's germline CDR1 is WNHNN and CDR2 SYGVQD (reference sequence). CDR3 sequence reads: CASNDARAGELFF. CDR3 DNA: TGCGCCAGCAACGACGCGCGGGCCGGGGAGCTGTTTTTT.

Here the CDR3 reads CASSLANRFTGELFF. The CDR3 nucleotides are TGCGCCAGCAGCTTGGCAAACAGGTTCACCGGGGAGCTGTTTTTT. The chain carries TRBV5-1 and TRBJ2-2; TRBD1 might be the D (5 bases). Trimming took off 0 bases at V and 4 bases at J, with 10 bases between the two ends. CDR1 is SGHRS, CDR2 YFSETQ, per germline. The CDR3 contains 15 residues.

The chain combines TRBV2 with TRBJ2-2, with 8 bases aligning to TRBD2. Germline assignment: CDR1 SNHLY and CDR2 FYNNEI. V lost 1 base to trimming and J lost 3 bases; unmatched junction nucleotides: 4. CDR3 length: 16 residues. CDR3 nucleotide sequence: TGTGCCAGCAGTGAAGAACTAGCGGAGGACACCGGGGAGCTGTTTTTT. It translates to CASSEELAEDTGELFF.

The chain couples TRBV7-2 to TRBJ1-2; D not resolved. The CDR3 has 15 residues. V lost 1 base and J 4 bases, leaving 13 bases between the germline ends. The germline gives CDR1 SGHTA, CDR2 FQGNSA. The CDR3 loop is CASSLVLGSFYGYTF. CDR3 coding DNA: TGTGCCAGCAGCTTAGTACTGGGCAGTTTCTATGGCTACACCTTC.

The chain employs TRBV9 and TRBJ2-3; 8 nucleotides align to TRBD2. CDR1 and CDR2 (germline): SGDLS, YYNGEE. V trimming: 5 bases; J trimming: 11 bases; junction bases outside the gene matches: 4. The CDR3 consists of 11 residues. CDR3: CASRSAGVQYF. The CDR3 nucleotides read TGTGCCAGCAGGTCAGCGGGAGTGCAGTATTTT.

The V gene is TRBV2, the J gene TRBJ2-4; TRBD1 aligns across 8 bases. The J segment lost 1 base and the V segment lost 6 bases, leaving 8 bases of the junction unmatched. Germline CDR1 SNHLY, CDR2 FYNNEI. This CDR3 spans 16 amino acids. DNA of the CDR3: TGTGCCAGCAGGGCAGGGGGCGTCGAGGCCAAAAACATTCAGTACTTC. Its translation: CASRAGGVEAKNIQYF.

The rearrangement links TRBV5-6 to TRBJ1-2; tentatively, D is TRBD1 (6 bases). From germline, CDR1 is SGHDT and CDR2 YYEEEE. V dropped 1 base and J dropped 7 bases, with 17 bases sitting between them. The CDR3 is 15 amino acids. CDR3 sequence (DNA): TGTGCCAGCAGCTTGCCCAAACAGGGAATTGGTGGCTACACCTTC. This translates into CASSLPKQGIGGYTF. The full variable domain, its missing parts supplied by reference TRBV5-6 and TRBJ1-2, is DAGVTQSPTHLIKTRGQQVTLRCSPKSGHDTVSWYQQALGQGPQFIFQYYEEEERQRGNFPDRFSGHQFPNYSSELNVNALLLGDSALYLCASSLPKQGIGGYTFGSGTRLTVV.

The rearrangement uses TRBV21-1 and TRBJ1-1; TRBD1 is the table's D call and was not checked against the DNA. TRBV21-1 is a pseudogene locus. The CDR3 is 14 residues long. Here the CDR3 reads CAAILVQGIAEAFF. In DNA form, the CDR3 reads TGTGCCGCGATTCTCGTGCAGGGGATAGCTGAAGCTTTCTTT.

V gene TRBV19 combines with J gene TRBJ2-1, with 9 positions matching TRBD2. V trimming: 0 bases; J trimming: 4 bases; junction bases outside the gene matches: 4. The CDR3 extends over 16 amino acids. CDR1 and CDR2 from the germline V gene are LNHDA and SQIVND (reference sequence). CDR3 DNA sequence: TGTGCCAGTAGTATAGATGTGGCGGGGGGGTACAATGAGCAGTTCTTC. Its translation is CASSIDVAGGYNEQFF.

This clone appeared once. This chain links TRBV4-1 with TRBJ1-1, with a weak D call TRBD1 (5 bases). This CDR3 has 15 amino acids. Looked up from germline, CDR1 is MGHRA and CDR2 is YSYEKL. V was clipped by 0 bases and J by 1 base, with 9 bases between them. The CDR3 is CASSQEVGPNTEAFF. CDR3 DNA sequence: TGCGCCAGCAGCCAAGAGGTGGGGCCGAACACTGAAGCTTTCTTT.